Each of the 19 T cell receptor beta chains below was sequenced from the same sample in a study of blood T cell repertoires in COVID-19. TCRdb's table, derived via immunoSEQ multiplex PCR, lists solely in-frame clones and lacks some. The sample contains over 200,000 clones, roughly 90% of which appear only once. The material sequenced was peripheral blood. The receptors derive from a man aged 35 to 55 with active or convalescent COVID-19.

The chain has TRBV5-6 and TRBJ1-6, with TRBD1 matching over 8 bases. Germline V gives CDR1 SGHDT, CDR2 YYEEEE. V dropped 3 bases and J dropped 8; count of bases not matched to a gene: 16. This CDR3 has 18 residues. In DNA form, the CDR3 reads TGTGCCAGCAGCTGGTCGGATGGACAGGGTCGAGGTGATTCACCCCTCCACTTT. It codes for CASSWSDGQGRGDSPLHF.

This clone was counted once. V is TRBV21-1 and J is TRBJ1-1; the D call of TRBD1 is as the table states it, not checked on the DNA. TRBV21-1 is flagged as a pseudogene. This CDR3 comprises 16 residues. The DNA of the CDR3 is TGTGCCAGCACCGGGACAGGGTGGCAGTCGAACACTGAAGCTTTCTTT. It codes for CASTGTGWQSNTEAFF.

This chain links TRBV5-8 with TRBJ2-7; a possible D gene is TRBD2 (6 bases). Trimming cost V 0 bases and J 4 bases, with 8 bases left between them. From germline, CDR1 is SGHTS and CDR2 YDEGEE. This CDR3 has 13 residues. The DNA of the CDR3 is TGTGCCAGCAGCTTGGGCGCGGGGTACGAGCAGTACTTC. Its protein product is CASSLGAGYEQYF.

The rearrangement links TRBV19 to TRBJ1-4; the match to TRBD1 covers 7 bases. The CDR3 contains 15 residues. Germline V lookup: CDR1 LNHDA, CDR2 SQIVND (reference sequence). V was pared by 4 bases and J by 7 bases, with 9 bases of the junction left unmatched. DNA of the CDR3: TGTGCCAGTAGTAGAACAGGGGTTTACGGTGAAAAACTGTTTTTT. Its protein product is CASSRTGVYGEKLFF.

V and J are TRBV28 and TRBJ1-2, with D perhaps matching TRBD1 (6 bases). V was trimmed by 4 bases and J by 0 bases, leaving 12 bases between them. Germline V lookup: CDR1 MDHEN, CDR2 SYDVKM. The CDR3 extends over 15 amino acids. The CDR3 region has the DNA TGTGCCAGCAGTTGGAGGGGGGGACCTAACTATGGCTACACCTTC. The encoded protein is CASSWRGGPNYGYTF.

The chain combines TRBV13 with TRBJ2-1; 9 nucleotides align to TRBD2. This CDR3 has 17 amino acids. CDR1 and CDR2 from the germline V gene are PRHDT and FYEKMQ (reference sequence). J gave up 0 bases and V 4 bases, and 7 bases lay outside the gene matches. The CDR3: CASSSRLAASSYNEQFF. The CDR3 nucleotides read TGTGCCAGCAGCTCAAGACTAGCGGCAAGCTCCTACAATGAGCAGTTCTTC.

The chain uses TRBV9 and TRBJ1-1, with TRBD1 identical over 10 bases. Germline CDR1 SGDLS, CDR2 YYNGEE. This CDR3 spans 15 amino acids. With 3 bases clipped from V and 3 bases from J, the junction kept 5 bases outside the gene matches. Written as DNA, the CDR3 is TGTGCCAGCAGCGGAGACAGGGGGCTTTACACTGAAGCTTTCTTT. It translates to CASSGDRGLYTEAFF.

Many counts were recorded for this clone. This chain links TRBV27 with TRBJ1-4; tentative D call: TRBD1 (6 bases). The V gene lost 2 bases and the J gene lost 8 bases, with 24 bases spanning the gap. CDR3 length equals 18 residues. CDR1 and CDR2 from the germline V gene are MNHEY and SMNVEV (reference sequence). CDR3 nucleotides: TGTGCCAGCAGTTTAGTCGGCAGGGGATACCGTGGGAAGGAAAAACTGTTTTTT. The encoded protein is CASSLVGRGYRGKEKLFF. The entire variable domain, with the rest obtained from reference TRBV27 and TRBJ1-4, is as follows: EAQVTQNPRYLITVTGKKLTVTCSQNMNHEYMSWYRQDPGLGLRQIYYSMNVEVTDKGDVPEGYKVSRKEKRNFPLILESPSPNQTSLYFCASSLVGRGYRGKEKLFFGSGTQLSVL.

The chain links TRBV2 to TRBJ1-5; TRBD1 agrees at 7 bases. J lost 3 bases, V lost 5 bases, and 10 bases had no gene match. CDR3 size: 16 residues. CDR1 is SNHLY, CDR2 FYNNEI, per germline. CDR3 DNA sequence: TGTGCCAGCAGTCCTCCGAAGACAGGGTTCAATCAGCCCCAGCATTTT. This codes for CASSPPKTGFNQPQHF.

The chain carries TRBV5-1 and TRBJ2-1, with D possibly TRBD1 on 5 matching bases. CDR3 length: 16 residues. CDR1 and CDR2 from the germline V gene are SGHRS and YFSETQ. V shed 0 bases and J shed 5 bases, with 15 bases lying between them. The CDR3 loop is CASSLGVGATDNEQFF. The CDR3 DNA is TGCGCCAGCAGCTTGGGGGTTGGCGCGACAGACAATGAGCAGTTCTTC.

In the case of this clone: The sample contains more than one DNA sequence encoding this CDR3. V and J are TRBV28 and TRBJ1-5; 9 bases match TRBD1. Trimming took 3 bases from V and 2 from J; bases not matched to a gene: 2. This CDR3 contains 15 residues. The V gene's germline CDR1 is MDHEN and CDR2 SYDVKM. As DNA, the CDR3 is TGTGCCAGCAGTTTCAGGGACAGGGGCAATCAGCCCCAGCATTTT. This codes for CASSFRDRGNQPQHF.

This sequence joins TRBV5-1 and TRBJ2-3, with 9 bases matching TRBD1. The CDR3 contains 14 residues. Germline V lookup: CDR1 SGHRS, CDR2 YFSETQ. After removal of 1 base from V and 6 bases from J, the junction contained 3 bases not matched to a gene. The CDR3 loop is CASSLTGTGDTQYF. The CDR3 DNA reads TGCGCCAGCAGCTTGACCGGGACAGGGGATACGCAGTATTTT.

The rearrangement uses TRBV30 and TRBJ1-6; a weak D match, TRBD1 (6 bases). Germline loops: CDR1 GTSNPN, CDR2 SVGIG (reference sequence). The CDR3 is 13 residues long. Trimming stripped 1 base from V and 6 bases from J, with 7 bases between. For the CDR3, the DNA is TGTGCCTGGAGTGGGACAGCTAATTCACCCCTCCACTTT. Protein product: CAWSGTANSPLHF.

This sequence joins TRBV19 and TRBJ1-1, with TRBD1 identical over 8 bases. There are 12 residues in the CDR3. Germline values: CDR1 LNHDA, CDR2 SQIVND (reference sequence). V lost 4 bases to trimming and J lost 5 bases; unmatched junction nucleotides: 0. The CDR3 nucleotides read TGTGCCAGTAGTAGGGACAGGACTGAAGCTTTCTTT. Encoded protein: CASSRDRTEAFF.

The chain joins TRBV27 to TRBJ1-2, with a weak D call TRBD1 (5 bases). V shed 5 bases and J shed 8 bases, with 18 bases lying between them. Germline CDR1 and CDR2: MNHEY and SMNVEV (reference sequence). The CDR3 has 14 amino acids. CDR3 bases: TGTGCCAGCAGTCCCGGGGGGTTGGGCGAGGGCTACACCTTC. It is translated as CASSPGGLGEGYTF.

J is TRBJ1-2 and V is TRBV27; TRBD1 matches 8 bases. There are 16 residues in the CDR3. The V gene end was trimmed by 5 bases and the J gene end by 5 bases; junction bases not matched to a gene: 13. From germline, CDR1 is MNHEY and CDR2 SMNVEV (reference sequence). The CDR3 region has the DNA TGTGCCAGCAGTCCCCGAGACAGGGGCTTCCCTTATGGCTACACCTTC. The encoded protein is CASSPRDRGFPYGYTF.

The chain carries TRBV10-2 and TRBJ2-3; the match to TRBD2 covers 9 bases. This CDR3 spans 14 amino acids. The V segment lost 6 bases and the J segment 0 bases; nucleotides outside the gene matches: 1. The V gene's germline CDR1 is WSHSY and CDR2 SAAADI. The CDR3 loop is CASRTSGSTDTQYF. Here the CDR3 DNA reads TGCGCCAGCAGAACTAGCGGGAGCACAGATACGCAGTATTTT.

The V gene is TRBV5-6, the J gene TRBJ1-2; 9 positions match TRBD1. Looked up from germline, CDR1 is SGHDT and CDR2 is YYEEEE. V was clipped by 4 bases and J by 5 bases; unmatched bases: 9. The CDR3 has 15 residues. The DNA of the CDR3 is TGTGCCAGCAGCCTGGGTTGGGACAGGGCGTATGGCTACACCTTC. It translates to CASSLGWDRAYGYTF. The complete variable domain, with remaining parts taken from reference TRBV5-6 and TRBJ1-2, reads DAGVTQSPTHLIKTRGQQVTLRCSPKSGHDTVSWYQQALGQGPQFIFQYYEEEERQRGNFPDRFSGHQFPNYSSELNVNALLLGDSALYLCASSLGWDRAYGYTFGSGTRLTVV.

V gene TRBV28 combines with J gene TRBJ1-2; 7 bases align to TRBD1. Germline V CDR1 and CDR2: MDHEN, SYDVKM. The CDR3 runs to 16 residues. The trim removed 5 bases at V and 5 bases at J, leaving 14 bases unmatched. Written as DNA, the CDR3 is TGTGCCAGCAGTGAGGGGACAGCTCGATTACCTTATGGCTACACCTTC. Translation: CASSEGTARLPYGYTF.